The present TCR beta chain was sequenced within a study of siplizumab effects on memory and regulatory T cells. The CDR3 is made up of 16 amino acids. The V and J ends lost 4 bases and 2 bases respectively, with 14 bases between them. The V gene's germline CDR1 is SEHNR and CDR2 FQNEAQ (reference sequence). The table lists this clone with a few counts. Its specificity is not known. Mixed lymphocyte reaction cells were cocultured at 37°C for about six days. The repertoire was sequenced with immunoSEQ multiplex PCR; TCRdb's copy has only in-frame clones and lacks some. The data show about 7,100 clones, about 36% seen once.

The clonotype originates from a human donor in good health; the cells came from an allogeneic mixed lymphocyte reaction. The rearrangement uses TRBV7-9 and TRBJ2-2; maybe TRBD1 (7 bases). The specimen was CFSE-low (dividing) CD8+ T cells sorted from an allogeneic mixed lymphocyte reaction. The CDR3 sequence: CASSSRQGGNTGELFF. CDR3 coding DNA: TGTGCCAGCAGCTCCAGACAGGGAGGTAACACCGGGGAGCTGTTTTTT. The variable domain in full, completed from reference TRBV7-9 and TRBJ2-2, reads DTGVSQNPRHKITKRGQNVTFRCDPISEHNRLYWYRQTLGQGPEFLTYFQNEAQLEKSRLLSDRFSAERPKGSFSTLEIQRTEQGDSAMYLCASSSRQGGNTGELFFGEGSRLTVL.